This entry features one TCR beta chain sequence. Donors comprised healthy HIV-negative adults lacking recent acute infections or vaccinations. CD45RO+ cells plus CCR7-negative CD45RA+ TemRA cells formed CD8 memory. The entry originates in a study of shared clonotypes between healthy human individuals. Data came from immunoSEQ multiplex PCR; TCRdb stores just in-frame clones and leaves some out. Of hundreds of thousands of clones listed, about 96% are singletons. With V trimmed by 1 base and J by 7 bases, 9 bases remained unmatched. This CDR3 has 15 residues. The V gene's germline CDR1 is SGHTA and CDR2 FQGNSA.

Material: memory CD8+ T cells sorted from blood. Subset of the sample: CD45RO+ cells pooled with CCR7-negative TemRA cells. The V and J genes are TRBV7-2 and TRBJ2-7; TRBD2 matches at 8 bases. The receptor was derived from a man aged 25-40 years in good health. CDR3 sequence reads: CASSLGGGLATEQYF. The DNA for the CDR3 is TGTGCCAGCAGCTTAGGAGGTGGACTAGCTACGGAGCAGTACTTC.